This T cell receptor beta chain was identified during a study of blood T cell repertoires in COVID-19 (dated by TCRdb to about 2020). In the study overall: Collaborator samples came from the United States, Italy and Spain and covered acute and convalescent phases of COVID-19. The prospective study material was composed of cDNA or gDNA derived from T cells, B-cell-depleted T cells, or PBMCs. Deeply sampled blood TCRbeta repertoires from subjects exposed to, actively infected with, or recovered from COVID-19 were included in the dataset. The repertoires were released in a freely available public database intended as a resource for research on the immune response to SARS-CoV-2. The samples were drawn from two sources: the first 160 participants of the ongoing ImmuneRACE study, and 1,200 or so subjects contributed by 6 global collaborators. A de-identified subject ID, COVID-19 status, age in years and sex were almost always included in the sample metadata. Where available, HLA class I and class II types were obtained from metadata supplied by the sample provider rather than from assay-based typing. Findings and caveats that apply to the study as a whole: How much clinical and demographic metadata was included differed by source and by participant, and the metadata was provided uncurated.

One collaborating source in Seattle enrolled patients while the patients were actively infected and followed the patients over time throughout the course of disease. Each collaborating institution followed its own protocols to collect whole blood in K2EDTA tubes. For TCRbeta analysis, collaborators shipped samples in one of three forms: frozen whole blood, isolated PBMCs, or DNA extracted from either of those sample types. TCRbeta CDR3 regions were amplified from genomic DNA by means of the immunoSEQ Assay, a bias-controlled multiplex PCR. As for the original processing: The number of nucleated cells in each sample was estimated by amplification of reference gene primers within the assay. To quantify the absolute abundance of each unique TCRbeta CDR3 rearrangement, sequence reads were collapsed and filtered. For each sample, productive Simpson clonality was calculated as the square root of Simpson's diversity index over productive rearrangements. Imported from immuneACCESS, the table was reduced by TCRdb to in-frame sequences with V and J called. These copies leave out some clones; in studies compared against another copy, an unresolved V gene accounts for under half, and the cause of the remainder is not known. The V and J calls and the clone size are those of that table, but D and trimming were determined from the DNA. The sample table contains 150,000 to 200,000 clones; only one count was recorded for approximately 95% of them. Jointly, the top ten make up just under 2% of the sample.

A remark on this clone: Its antigen remains unidentified. There are no base qualities to consult, and no much larger clone falls within one base.

The CDR3 holds 16 amino acids from the cysteine to the phenylalanine. CDR3 DNA is the only sequence kept; it has 48 bases, read in frame from the first base. Cut back by 0 bases and 3 bases, the V and J ends lie 15 bases apart. CDR1 and CDR2, per the germline V gene, are MNHEY and SVGAGI. The clonotype was recovered from a woman in her sixties with COVID-19, enrolled during active disease. Sample: peripheral blood. The chain couples TRBV6-5 to TRBJ2-7; TRBD2 is possibly the D segment (5 matching bases). Here is the DNA: TGTGCCAGCAGTTACTCGAGGTGGACTTCAGACTACGAGCAGTACTTC. Its protein product is CASSYSRWTSDYEQYF.